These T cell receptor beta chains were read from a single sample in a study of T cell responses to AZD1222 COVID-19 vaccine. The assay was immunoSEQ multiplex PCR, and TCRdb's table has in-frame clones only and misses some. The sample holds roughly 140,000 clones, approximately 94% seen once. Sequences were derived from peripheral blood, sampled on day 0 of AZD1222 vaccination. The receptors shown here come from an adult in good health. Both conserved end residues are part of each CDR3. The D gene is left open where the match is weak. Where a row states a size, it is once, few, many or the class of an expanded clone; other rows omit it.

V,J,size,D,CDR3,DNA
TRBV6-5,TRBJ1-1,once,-,CASGRRSTEAFF,TGTGCCAGCGGGCGCCGGAGCACTGAAGCTTTCTTT
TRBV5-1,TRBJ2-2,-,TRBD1,CASSLGTGKWGFDGELFF,TGCGCCAGCAGCTTGGGGACAGGGAAATGGGGTTTCGACGGGGAGCTGTTTTTT
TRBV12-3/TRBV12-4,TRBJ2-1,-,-,CASSPPSNEQFF,TGTGCCAGCAGTCCCCCCAGCAATGAGCAGTTCTTC
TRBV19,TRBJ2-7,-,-,CASSIGRREQYF,TGTGCCAGTAGTATAGGCCGGCGGGAGCAGTACTTC
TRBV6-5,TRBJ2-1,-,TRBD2,CASRGLAVLNEQFF,TGTGCCAGCCGAGGACTAGCGGTACTCAATGAGCAGTTCTTC
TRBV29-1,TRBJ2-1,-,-,CSALMIAEISYNEQFF,TGCAGCGCCCTGATGATAGCGGAGATCTCCTACAATGAGCAGTTCTTC
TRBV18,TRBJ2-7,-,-,CASSPVVYEQYF,TGTGCCAGCTCACCAGTAGTATACGAGCAGTACTTC
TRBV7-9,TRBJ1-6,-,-,CASVGGGYNSPLHF,TGTGCCAGCGTCGGGGGGGGCTATAATTCACCCCTCCACTTT
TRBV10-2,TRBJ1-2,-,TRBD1,CASRGDRVYGYTF,TGCGCCAGCAGGGGGGACAGGGTCTATGGCTACACCTTC
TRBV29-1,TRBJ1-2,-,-,CSVERGAGYGYTF,TGCAGCGTTGAGCGGGGGGCAGGCTATGGCTACACCTTC
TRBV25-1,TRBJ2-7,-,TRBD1,CASSESQGAVEQYF,TGTGCCAGCAGTGAATCACAGGGGGCGGTCGAGCAGTACTTC
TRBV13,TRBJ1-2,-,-,CASSEGIGPSNYGYTF,TGTGCCAGCAGCGAGGGGATCGGACCTTCCAACTATGGCTACACCTTC
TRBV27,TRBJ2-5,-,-,CASRDFQETQYF,TGTGCCAGCAGGGATTTTCAAGAGACCCAGTACTTC
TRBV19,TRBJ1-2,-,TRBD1,CASSITLLGQAGFGYTF,TGTGCCAGTAGTATAACCCTCCTCGGACAGGCCGGATTTGGCTACACCTTC
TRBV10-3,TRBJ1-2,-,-,CAHRGEPGGYTF,TGTGCACATCGGGGCGAACCAGGGGGCTACACCTTC
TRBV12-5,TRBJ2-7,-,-,CASGLVEGEQYF,TGTGCTAGTGGTTTGGTAGAGGGCGAGCAGTACTTC
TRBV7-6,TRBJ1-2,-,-,CASTPFRGDYGYTF,TGTGCCAGCACCCCTTTCCGCGGGGACTATGGCTACACCTTC
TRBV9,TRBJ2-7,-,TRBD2,CASSRGGGYEQYF,TGTGCCAGCAGTCGGGGCGGGGGCTACGAGCAGTACTTC
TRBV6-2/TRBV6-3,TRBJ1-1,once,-,CASSSPRTGNTEAFF,TGTGCCAGCAGTTCCCCCCGGACGGGGAACACTGAAGCTTTCTTT
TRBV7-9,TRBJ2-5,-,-,CASRPEGAGSAQYF,TGTGCCAGCAGGCCGGAGGGTGCGGGGTCGGCCCAGTACTTC
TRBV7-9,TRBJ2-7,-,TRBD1,CASSVRTGGDEQYF,TGTGCCAGCAGCGTCCGGACAGGGGGCGACGAGCAGTACTTC
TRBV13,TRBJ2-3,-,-,CASSLKGYTDTQYF,TGTGCCAGCAGCTTAAAGGGCTACACAGATACGCAGTATTTT
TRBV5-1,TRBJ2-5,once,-,CASRAGQETQYF,TGCGCCAGCAGGGCAGGTCAAGAGACCCAGTACTTC
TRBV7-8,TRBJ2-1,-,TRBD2,CASSLELAGGPSYNEQFF,TGTGCCAGCAGCTTAGAACTAGCGGGAGGACCCTCCTACAATGAGCAGTTCTTC
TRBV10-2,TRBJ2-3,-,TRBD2,CASSVPADAGGPSVTDTQYF,TGCGCCAGCAGTGTCCCCGCCGACGCGGGGGGGCCGTCGGTCACAGATACGCAGTATTTT
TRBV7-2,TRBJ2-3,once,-,CASSEPGFDTDTQYF,TGTGCCAGCAGCGAACCGGGGTTCGACACAGATACGCAGTATTTT
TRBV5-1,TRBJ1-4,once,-,CASSPQSSREKLFF,TGCGCCAGCAGCCCGCAGTCCTCTCGGGAAAAACTGTTTTTT
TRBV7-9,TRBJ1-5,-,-,CASSLTHIGGLSNQPQHF,TGTGCCAGCAGCTTAACCCATATCGGGGGCCTTAGCAATCAGCCCCAGCATTTT
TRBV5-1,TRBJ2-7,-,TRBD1,CASSLGQGAYEQYF,TGCGCCAGCAGCTTGGGACAGGGGGCCTACGAGCAGTACTTC